The 2 T cell receptor beta chains in this list originate from one sample, sequenced in a study of graft-versus-host responses after intestinal transplantation. Method: immunoSEQ multiplex PCR; TCRdb's copy keeps in-frame clones and lacks some. The top ten clones hold 2% of a sample with fewer than 25,000 clones, around 40% of them seen once. This material consisted of alloreactive CD4+ T cells from a mixed lymphocyte reaction culture, taken before transplantation. Subset denoted: CFSE-low proliferating T cells sorted from approximately six-day pre-transplant mixed lymphocyte reaction (GvH or HvG direction). These receptors originate from a human patient who was an organ donor for intestinal transplantation.

This rearrangement joins TRBV27 to TRBJ2-1; 7 bases fit TRBD2. The ends lost 0 bases at V and 0 bases at J; junction bases unmatched: 11. Germline CDR1 and CDR2: MNHEY and SMNVEV (reference sequence). The CDR3 sequence is 19 residues long. CDR3 residues: CASSLSWGGKTLSYNEQFF. The CDR3 DNA reads as TGTGCCAGCAGTTTATCTTGGGGGGGGAAGACACTCTCCTACAATGAGCAGTTCTTC.

This clone was seen only a few times. V gene TRBV15 combines with J gene TRBJ1-4; no firm D call. The CDR3 length is 16 residues. Trimming left V 0 bases short and J 0 bases short, with 8 bases between. Germline V gene sequence: CDR1 LNHNV, CDR2 YYDKDF (reference sequence). In DNA form, the CDR3 reads TGTGCCACCAGCAGAGACGCGGCTACAACTAATGAAAAACTGTTTTTT. Translation: CATSRDAATTNEKLFF.